The source of this T cell receptor beta chain is a study of blood T cell repertoires in COVID-19. In the study's own analysis: Amplification of reference gene primers provided the estimated nucleated cell counts. The protocol was immunoSEQ multiplex PCR, while the TCRdb copy is restricted to in-frame clones and leaves out a portion. V and J calls and clone size come straight from that table; D and trimming were deduced from the DNA. The data hold about 180,000 clones, with about 90% observed a single time. This CDR3 contains 15 residues. Germline-derived CDR1 and CDR2 are MGHDK and SYGVNS. V was pared by 1 base and J by 5 bases, with 14 bases between.

This clonotype was obtained from a woman between 18 and 29 years old who had recovered from COVID-19. The chain uses TRBV25-1 and TRBJ1-1; perhaps TRBD1 as D (6 bases). The specimen sequenced was PBMCs or T cells enriched from blood (not recorded which). This chain's CDR3 is CASSESPRGGTEAFF. The CDR3 DNA is TGTGCCAGCAGTGAATCCCCCAGGGGCGGGACTGAAGCTTTCTTT.